This is a list of T cell receptor beta chains from one sample in a study of tumor-infiltrating lymphocytes in primary liver carcinoma. Each CDR3 protein gets one entry after TCRdb re-called the multiplex PCR reads with MiXCR. The table shows 250,000 to 350,000 distinct CDR3 sequences, with roughly 60% occurring only once. The sample consisted of peripheral blood. The receptors stem from a woman under 40 with primary liver carcinoma and hepatitis B virus infection. Each CDR3 is given with its conserved first and last residue. The D gene is left open where the match is weak. Clone size appears in some rows only: once, few, many, or a class for an expanded clone.

NA	TRBV11-3	TRBD1	TRBJ2-1	TGTGCCAGCAGTCCCGGGACAGGGGTTCTTCATGAGCAGATCTTC	CASSPGTGVLHEQIF
NA	TRBV7-2	NA	TRBJ2-5	TGTGCCAGCAGCTACAGCTCGGCTAGTCAAGAGACCCAGTACTTC	CASSYSSASQETQYF
NA	TRBV5-1	NA	TRBJ2-2	TGCGCCAGCAGCTCAGGACAAGTCACCGGGGAGCTGTTTTTT	CASSSGQVTGELFF
NA	TRBV18	NA	TRBJ2-1	TGTACCAGCTCAGAAAGCGGAGTTGAGCAGTTCTTC	CTSSESGVEQFF
NA	TRBV7-9	NA	TRBJ1-1	TGTGCCGGCAGCTTAACCAGATACAGGGACTCTGAAGCTTTCTTT	CAGSLTRYRDSEAFF
NA	TRBV12-3/TRBV12-4	NA	TRBJ2-3	TGTGCCAGCAGTTCCCCTCAGGGGACAGATACGCAGTATTTT	CASSSPQGTDTQYF
once	TRBV7-9	NA	TRBJ2-1	TGTGCCAGCAGCCATTCTCCGGGAGAGGTTGTTAATGAGCAGTTCTTC	CASSHSPGEVVNEQFF
many	TRBV12-5	TRBD2	TRBJ2-5	TGTGCTAGTGGTTTGGGGGGACTAGAGAAAGAGACCCAGTACTTC	CASGLGGLEKETQYF
NA	TRBV9	NA	TRBJ1-2	TGTGCCAGCAGCTCCCGGTGGGGCAACTATGGCTACACCTTC	CASSSRWGNYGYTF
NA	TRBV12-5	NA	TRBJ2-2	TGTGCTAGTGGTGATAGCGGAACTACCGGGGAGCTGTTTTTT	CASGDSGTTGELFF
NA	TRBV6-2/TRBV6-3	NA	TRBJ1-1	TGTGCCAGTCGTGCGCCAGGGACTGAAGCTTTCTTT	CASRAPGTEAFF
NA	TRBV5-5	NA	TRBJ2-2	TGTGCCAGCAGCTTGGACTGGGGCGGGGAGCTGTTTTTT	CASSLDWGGELFF
NA	TRBV12-3/TRBV12-4	TRBD2	TRBJ2-1	TGTGCCAGCAGCCTGTTCGGGACTAGTGGACTTGAACAGTTCTTC	CASSLFGTSGLEQFF
NA	TRBV11-2	NA	TRBJ2-5	TGTGTCAGCAGCCTAGGACAGCTCGAAGAGACCCAGTACTTC	CVSSLGQLEETQYF
many	TRBV6-5	TRBD2	TRBJ2-1	TGTGCCAGCAGTAGACTAGCAGGAGTCAATGAGCAGTTCTTC	CASSRLAGVNEQFF
NA	TRBV6-1	NA	TRBJ1-2	TGTGCCAGCACCACTTCTCCCCTAACAGAGACGGGGGGCTACACCTTC	CASTTSPLTETGGYTF
many	TRBV6-5	TRBD2	TRBJ2-1	TGTGCCAGCAGTTACCGGACTAGTTACAATGAGCAGTTCTTC	CASSYRTSYNEQFF
NA	TRBV2	TRBD2	TRBJ2-1	TGTGCCAGCGAGCTAGCGGGAGGGGCTCGGCAGTTCTTC	CASELAGGARQFF
NA	TRBV11-2	NA	TRBJ2-3	TGTGCCGGCAGCCCAAGCAAGGGATGGGATACGCATTATTTT	CAGSPSKGWDTHYF
NA	TRBV25-1	NA	TRBJ2-1	TGTGTCAGCAGTGATCCGGGAGCAAGGTCCTACAATGAGCAGTTCTTC	CVSSDPGARSYNEQFF
NA	TRBV6-5	TRBD1	TRBJ2-1	TGCGCCAGCAACAGACAGGGAGACAATGATCAGTTCTTC	CASNRQGDNDQFF
NA	TRBV29-1	NA	TRBJ2-7	TGCAGCGCCCGACAGGACTACGGGCAGTACTTC	CSARQDYGQYF
NA	TRBV5-4	TRBD2	TRBJ2-7	TGTGCCAGCAGCTTGTACGGGAGGGCGATCGAGCAGTACTTC	CASSLYGRAIEQYF